The clone carrying this T cell receptor (beta chain) was observed many times. Its specificity is not known. Noted time point: sample taken at primary tumor resection. The data were taken from a study of spatial heterogeneity in lung cancer. The study, taken as a whole, reports: Within tumors, counts of expanded alpha and beta TCRs tracked tumor mutation counts.

V was pared by 5 bases and J by 2 bases, with 10 bases between. The CDR3 covers 14 residues. In germline, CDR1 is SGHTA, CDR2 FQGNSA. TCRdb fed the 5' RACE reads into MiXCR, producing one record per CDR3 protein. The sample lists 25,000 to 30,000 distinct CDR3 sequences, roughly 6.9% occurring once. Material: lung tumor tissue, obtained at surgery. The sequence was obtained from a male donor with early-stage non-small cell lung cancer. The chain is built from TRBV7-2 and TRBJ2-1, with D possibly being TRBD2 (6 bases). CDR3: CASSGDSAYNEQFF. The DNA for the CDR3 is TGTGCCAGCAGCGGGGACTCGGCCTACAATGAGCAGTTCTTC.